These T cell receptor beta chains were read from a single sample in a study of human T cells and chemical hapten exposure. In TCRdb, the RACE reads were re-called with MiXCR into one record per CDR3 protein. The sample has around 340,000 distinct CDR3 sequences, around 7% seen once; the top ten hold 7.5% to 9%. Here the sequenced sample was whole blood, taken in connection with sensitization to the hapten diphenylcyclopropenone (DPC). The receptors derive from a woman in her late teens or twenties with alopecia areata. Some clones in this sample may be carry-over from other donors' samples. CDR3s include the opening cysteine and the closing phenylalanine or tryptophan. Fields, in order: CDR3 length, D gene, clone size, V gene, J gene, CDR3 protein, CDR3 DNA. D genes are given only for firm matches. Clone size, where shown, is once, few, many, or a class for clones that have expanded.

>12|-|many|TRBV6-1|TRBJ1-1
CASSEVVSEAFF
TGTGCCAGCAGTGAAGTGGTCAGTGAAGCTTTCTTT
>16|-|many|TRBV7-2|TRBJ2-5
CASSPRDIEGGETQYF
TGTGCCAGCAGCCCGAGGGACATTGAAGGGGGAGAGACCCAGTACTTC
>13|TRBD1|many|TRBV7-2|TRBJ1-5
CASSSGQGQPQHF
TGTGCCAGCAGCTCAGGACAGGGCCAGCCCCAGCATTTT
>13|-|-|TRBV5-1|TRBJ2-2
CASSSRATGELFF
TGCGCCAGCAGCTCCCGGGCCACGGGGGAGCTGTTTTTT
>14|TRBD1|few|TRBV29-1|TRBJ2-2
CSVSGQSNTGELFF
TGCAGCGTTTCGGGACAGTCGAACACCGGGGAGCTGTTTTTT
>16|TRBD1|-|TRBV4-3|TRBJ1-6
CASSRSTGMNNSPLHF
TGCGCCAGCAGCCGATCGACAGGGATGAATAATTCACCCCTCCACTTT
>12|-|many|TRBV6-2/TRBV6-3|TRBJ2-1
CASHNGGLEQFF
TGTGCCAGCCACAATGGGGGGCTTGAGCAGTTCTTC
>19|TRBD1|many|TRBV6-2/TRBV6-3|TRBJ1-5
CASSYSSFRDSYSNQPQHF
TGTGCCAGCAGTTACTCCTCCTTTCGGGACAGCTATAGCAATCAGCCCCAGCATTTT
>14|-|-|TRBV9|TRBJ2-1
CASSASLGGEEQFF
TGTGCCAGCAGCGCTTCACTAGGAGGAGAGGAGCAGTTCTTC
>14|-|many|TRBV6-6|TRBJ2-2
CASSYSGPTGELFF
TGTGCCAGCAGTTACTCCGGGCCTACCGGGGAGCTGTTTTTT
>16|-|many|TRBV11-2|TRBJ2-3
CASSSYRSDFSVTQYF
TGTGCCAGCAGCTCCTACCGTAGCGACTTTTCGGTTACGCAGTATTTT
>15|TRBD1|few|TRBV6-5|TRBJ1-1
CASSYSQGAYTEAFF
TGTGCCAGCAGTTACTCTCAGGGGGCTTACACTGAAGCTTTCTTT
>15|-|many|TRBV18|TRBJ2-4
CASSPPGLAENIQYF
TGTGCCAGCTCACCCCCCGGGCTAGCAGAAAACATTCAGTACTTC
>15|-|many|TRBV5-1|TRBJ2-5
CASRPRRGIQETQYF
TGCGCCAGCAGACCCCGAAGGGGGATCCAAGAGACCCAGTACTTC
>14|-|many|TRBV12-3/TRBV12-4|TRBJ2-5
CASSYITGRETQYF
TGTGCCAGCAGCTACATTACGGGGCGAGAGACCCAGTACTTC
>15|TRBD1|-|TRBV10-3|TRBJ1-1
CAISETDRANTEAFF
TGTGCCATCAGTGAGACTGACAGGGCGAACACTGAAGCTTTCTTT
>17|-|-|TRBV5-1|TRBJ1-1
CASSLAQGFIMNTEAFF
TGCGCCAGCAGCTTGGCCCAGGGATTTATCATGAACACTGAAGCTTTCTTT
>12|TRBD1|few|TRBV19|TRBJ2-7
CASRDRAYEQYF
TGTGCCAGTCGGGACAGGGCTTACGAGCAGTACTTC
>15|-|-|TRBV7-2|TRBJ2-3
CASSLVVGTEDTQYF
TGTGCCAGCAGCTTAGTCGTGGGGACGGAGGATACGCAGTATTTT
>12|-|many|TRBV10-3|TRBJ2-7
CAVRDTAYEQYF
TGTGCCGTGAGGGACACCGCCTACGAGCAGTACTTC
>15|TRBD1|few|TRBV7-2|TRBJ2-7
CASSSPGTGAYEQYF
TGTGCCAGCAGCTCCCCGGGGACAGGAGCCTACGAGCAGTACTTC
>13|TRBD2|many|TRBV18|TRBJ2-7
CASSPGTSGEQYF
TGTGCCAGCTCACCCGGGACTAGCGGTGAGCAGTACTTC
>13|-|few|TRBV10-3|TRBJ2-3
CATRAPSEDTQYF
TGTGCCACCCGGGCTCCGTCTGAGGATACGCAGTATTTT
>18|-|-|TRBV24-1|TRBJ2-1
CATSDFAGRLSSYNEQFF
TGTGCCACCAGTGATTTCGCGGGACGCCTAAGCTCCTACAATGAGCAGTTCTTC
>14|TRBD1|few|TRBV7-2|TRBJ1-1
CASSLDRGLPEAFF
TGTGCCAGCAGCTTAGATAGGGGGCTCCCTGAAGCTTTCTTT
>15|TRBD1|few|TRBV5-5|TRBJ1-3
CASSQGQGGGNTIYF
TGTGCCAGCAGCCAGGGACAGGGTGGTGGAAACACCATATATTTT
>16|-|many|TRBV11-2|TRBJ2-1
CASSLNPRLSYNEQFF
TGTGCCAGCAGCTTAAATCCGAGGCTGTCCTACAATGAGCAGTTCTTC
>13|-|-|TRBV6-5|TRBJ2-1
CASSYLGYNEQFF
TGTGCCAGCAGTTACCTCGGATACAATGAGCAGTTCTTC
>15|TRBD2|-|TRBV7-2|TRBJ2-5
CASSPSGGAGETQYF
TGTGCCAGCTCTCCTAGCGGGGGGGCCGGAGAGACCCAGTACTTC
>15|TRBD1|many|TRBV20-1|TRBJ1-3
CSARGGQGAGNTIYF
TGCAGTGCTAGAGGTGGACAGGGGGCTGGAAACACCATATATTTT
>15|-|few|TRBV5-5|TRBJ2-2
CASSEGGPGTGELFF
TGTGCCAGCAGCGAGGGGGGGCCGGGCACCGGGGAGCTGTTTTTT
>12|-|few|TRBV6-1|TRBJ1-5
CASSAGNQPQHF
TGTGCCAGCAGTGCGGGCAATCAGCCCCAGCATTTT
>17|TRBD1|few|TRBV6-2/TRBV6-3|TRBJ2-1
CASSHQEQQGAGNEQFF
TGTGCCAGCAGTCATCAAGAACAGCAGGGGGCGGGTAATGAGCAGTTCTTC
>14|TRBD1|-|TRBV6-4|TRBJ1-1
CASSPQGAATEAFF
TGTGCCAGCAGCCCCCAGGGGGCCGCCACTGAAGCTTTCTTT
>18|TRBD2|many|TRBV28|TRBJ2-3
CASSLRASGGASADTQYF
TGTGCCAGCAGTTTAAGGGCTAGCGGGGGGGCCAGCGCAGATACGCAGTATTTT
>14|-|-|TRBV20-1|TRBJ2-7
CSARVLVSSYEQYF
TGCAGTGCTAGAGTACTAGTCTCCTCCTACGAGCAGTACTTC
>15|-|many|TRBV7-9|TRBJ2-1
CASSLAGQPYNEQFF
TGTGCCAGCAGCTTAGCCGGGCAGCCGTACAATGAGCAGTTCTTC
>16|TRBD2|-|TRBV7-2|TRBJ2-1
CASSLATRGGNNEQFF
TGTGCCAGCAGCTTAGCGACGCGGGGGGGCAACAATGAGCAGTTCTTC
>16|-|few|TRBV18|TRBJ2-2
CASSPQLGLDTGELFF
TGTGCCAGCTCACCACAACTAGGCCTCGACACCGGGGAGCTGTTTTTT
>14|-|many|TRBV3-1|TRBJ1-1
CASSQGTLNTEAFF
TGTGCCAGCAGCCAAGGCACTTTGAACACTGAAGCTTTCTTT
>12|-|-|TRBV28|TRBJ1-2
CAIKGTNYGYTF
TGTGCCATTAAAGGGACAAACTATGGCTACACCTTC
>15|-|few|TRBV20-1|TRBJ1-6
CSAQSGGSYNSPLHF
TGCAGTGCCCAGAGTGGGGGGAGCTATAATTCACCCCTCCACTTT
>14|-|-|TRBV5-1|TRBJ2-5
CASSLFGTQETQYF
TGCGCCAGCAGCTTGTTCGGCACCCAAGAGACCCAGTACTTC
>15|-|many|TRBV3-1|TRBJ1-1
CASSQSQTVNTEAFF
TGTGCCAGCAGCCAAAGCCAGACCGTGAACACTGAAGCTTTCTTT
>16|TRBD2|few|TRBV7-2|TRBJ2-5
CASSLRIAGGQETQYF
TGTGCCAGCAGCCTTCGAATAGCGGGGGGCCAAGAGACCCAGTACTTC
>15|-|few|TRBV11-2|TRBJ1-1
CASSLAAQWNTEAFF
TGTGCCAGCAGCTTGGCTGCACAGTGGAACACTGAAGCTTTCTTT
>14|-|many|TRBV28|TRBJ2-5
CASSSILPEETQYF
TGTGCCAGCAGTTCGATCTTACCTGAAGAGACCCAGTACTTC
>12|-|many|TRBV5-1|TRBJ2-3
CASSAQGDTQYF
TGCGCCAGCAGCGCGCAGGGGGATACGCAGTATTTT
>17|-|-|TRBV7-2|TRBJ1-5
CASSLGTPLSGNQPQHF
TGTGCCAGCAGCTTAGGGACTCCCCTTTCGGGCAATCAGCCCCAGCATTTT